Below, 25 T cell receptor beta chains from the same sample are listed, as sequenced in a study of human T cells and chemical hapten exposure. Time point denoted: patch test 2, 6 weeks after DPC sensitization. Treatment here: therapeutic diphenylcyclopropenone sensitization with weekly scalp DPC. The study extracted total RNA from unfractionated whole blood. One entry per CDR3 protein results from TCRdb running MiXCR on the RACE reads. The sample has 35,000 to 50,000 distinct CDR3 sequences, around a tenth seen once. The sequencing here drew on whole blood, taken in connection with sensitization to the hapten diphenylcyclopropenone (DPC). The receptors shown here come from a young woman with alopecia areata. Some clones in this sample may be carry-over from other donors' samples.

This clonotype was counted ten times or more. The chain is built from TRBV2 and TRBJ2-1, with 7 positions matching TRBD1. Trimming removed 7 bases from V and 0 bases from J; junction bases left unmatched: 6. Germline-derived CDR1 and CDR2 are SNHLY and FYNNEI. The CDR3 covers 15 residues. The CDR3 reads CASTGTEGSYNEQFF. The CDR3 coding sequence is TGTGCCAGCACAGGGACAGAGGGCTCCTACAATGAGCAGTTCTTC.

This clonotype was counted between two and nine times. The chain employs TRBV5-1 and TRBJ1-1; 7 positions match TRBD1. With 2 bases clipped from V and 6 bases from J, the junction kept 10 bases outside the gene matches. Germline-derived CDR1 and CDR2 are SGHRS and YFSETQ. There are 15 residues in the CDR3. The CDR3 loop reads CASSFEGGWDAEAFF. Here the CDR3 DNA reads TGCGCCAGCAGCTTTGAAGGGGGCTGGGACGCTGAAGCTTTCTTT.

At least ten counts were recorded for this clonotype. The J gene is TRBJ2-7, the V gene TRBV3-2; the DNA was not used to check the table's D call, TRBD1. TRBV3-2 is a listed pseudogene. The CDR3 loop spans 15 amino acids. CDR3 nucleotide sequence: TGTGCCCGTAAGTTTGGGGGACAGTCAAATAGCGAGCAGTACTTC. This translates into CARKFGGQSNSEQYF.

V gene TRBV7-9 combines with J gene TRBJ2-1; 8 bases line up with TRBD1. CDR1 SEHNR and CDR2 FQNEAQ come from the germline V gene (reference sequence). After removal of 6 bases from V and 5 bases from J, the junction contained 6 bases not matched to a gene. The CDR3 has 14 residues. This CDR3 reads CASRGQGVHNEQFF. CDR3 bases: TGTGCCAGCAGAGGACAGGGCGTCCACAATGAGCAGTTCTTC.

V and J are TRBV5-6 and TRBJ2-1; D unclear. The CDR3 runs 11 residues. The germline gives CDR1 SGHDT, CDR2 YYEEEE. Trimming took off 3 bases at V and 13 bases at J, with 11 bases between the two ends. CDR3 sequence (DNA): TGTGCCAGCAGCTCTCTCGATATCCAGTTCTTC. Translated: CASSSLDIQFF.

V gene TRBV28 combines with J gene TRBJ2-7; D possibly corresponds to TRBD1 (6 bases). Germline V gene data show CDR1 as MDHEN and CDR2 as SYDVKM. The CDR3 totals 14 residues. Trimming left V 4 bases short and J 2 bases short, with 12 bases between. The CDR3 loop reads CASSSQGITYEQYF. The CDR3 DNA reads as TGTGCCAGCAGTTCCCAGGGGATTACCTACGAGCAGTACTTC.

The V and J genes are TRBV2 and TRBJ1-4; TRBD1 might be the D (5 bases). The CDR3 is made up of 14 amino acids. Per the germline V gene, CDR1 is SNHLY and CDR2 is FYNNEI. The V end was cut by 6 bases, the J end by 8 bases, with 16 bases between. The CDR3 loop reads CASSPRERVEKLFF. The CDR3 nucleotides read TGTGCCAGCAGCCCCAGGGAGAGGGTCGAAAAACTGTTTTTT.

The table lists this clonotype with a count of one. The rearrangement links TRBV7-2 to TRBJ2-7, with unresolved D. Germline lookup yields CDR1 SGHTA and CDR2 FQGNSA. V was cut by 1 base and J by 4 bases, with 14 bases left in between. The CDR3 spans 15 residues. CDR3 region: CASSLGHGPKYEQYF. CDR3 DNA sequence: TGTGCCAGCAGCTTAGGTCACGGCCCAAAATACGAGCAGTACTTC. The full variable domain, with the rest looked up from reference TRBV7-2 and TRBJ2-7, is GAGVSQSPSNKVTEKGKDVELRCDPISGHTALYWYRQSLGQGLEFLIYFQGNSAPDKSGLPSDRFSAERTGGSVSTLTIQRTQQEDSAVYLCASSLGHGPKYEQYFGPGTRLTVT.

This clonotype turned up a few times. V gene TRBV6-5 combines with J gene TRBJ1-3, with 7 bases aligning to TRBD1. Germline CDR1 and CDR2: MNHEY and SVGAGI. The CDR3 is made up of 13 amino acids. Trimming took 8 bases from V and 7 from J; bases not matched to a gene: 8. Here the CDR3 DNA reads TGTGCCAGCGAGACAGGGAATGGCAACACCATATATTTT. Protein sequence: CASETGNGNTIYF.

The V call is TRBV6-6, the J call TRBJ1-1; TRBD1 might be the D (5 bases). Germline values: CDR1 MNHNY, CDR2 SVGAGI (reference sequence). This CDR3 region has 15 residues. With 7 bases removed from V and 4 bases from J, the gap between germline ends came to 19 bases. The DNA for the CDR3 is TGTGCCAGCATCGCCAACCGGGGGGGGACCACTGAAGCTTTCTTT. Translating gives CASIANRGGTTEAFF.

This clonotype was picked up a small number of times. The chain is built from TRBV7-2 and TRBJ2-1; 11 nucleotides match TRBD2. The CDR3 length is 17 residues. Per the germline V gene, CDR1 is SGHTA and CDR2 is FQGNSA. V shed 2 bases, J shed 6 bases, and the junction held 9 bases outside the gene matches. The CDR3 here is CASSLYSGGGLGNEQFF. The DNA for the CDR3 is TGTGCCAGCAGCTTATATAGCGGGGGGGGCCTGGGCAATGAGCAGTTCTTC.

This clonotype was seen only a few times. The J gene is TRBJ2-3, the V gene TRBV4-2, with TRBD2 matching over 11 bases. The CDR3 is 18 residues long. V lost 0 bases and J lost 2; bases outside the gene matches: 7. Germline V CDR1 and CDR2: LGHNA, YNFKEQ. The CDR3: CASSQDLTSGGSTDTQYF. In nucleotides, the CDR3 is TGTGCCAGCAGCCAAGATCTCACTAGCGGGGGCTCCACAGATACGCAGTATTTT.

This clonotype was counted many times. V and J are TRBV28 and TRBJ2-2; the D call may be TRBD1 or TRBD2 (5 bases each). CDR3 length: 16 amino acids. CDR1 is MDHEN, CDR2 SYDVKM, per germline. The V end lost 3 bases, the J end lost 0 bases, and 11 bases lay between the germline ends. This CDR3 reads CASSFWGRTNTGELFF. The CDR3 DNA reads TGTGCCAGCAGTTTTTGGGGACGGACGAACACCGGGGAGCTGTTTTTT.

This clonotype was observed at least ten times. The CDR3 DNA is TGTGCCAGCAGTGACGTCGGCACAGATACGCAGTATTTT. Its translation: CASSDVGTDTQYF. The chain recombines TRBV2 with TRBJ2-3, with D unresolved. In germline, CDR1 is SNHLY, CDR2 FYNNEI. The V end was cut by 3 bases, the J end by 1 base, with 5 bases between. The CDR3 is 13 residues long.

This clonotype occurred a few times. This chain connects TRBV20-1 to TRBJ1-6; no firm D call. There are 17 residues in the CDR3. CDR1 is DFQATT and CDR2 is SNEGSKA in the germline V gene (reference sequence). V was trimmed by 3 bases and J by 0 bases, leaving 15 bases between them. In nucleotides, the CDR3 is TGCAGTGCTAGGCTCGGGCCTTCAAGCTCCTATAATTCACCCCTCCACTTT. Encoded protein: CSARLGPSSSYNSPLHF.

The sample holds many counts of this clonotype. The chain joins TRBV10-2 to TRBJ2-7, with 9 bases aligning to TRBD1. The V and J ends lost 6 bases and 0 bases, in that order; junction bases with no gene match: 3. Germline V gives CDR1 WSHSY, CDR2 SAAADI. CDR3 size: 14 residues. The CDR3 spells CASRDRGISYEQYF. In DNA, the CDR3 is TGCGCCAGCAGGGACAGGGGAATCTCCTACGAGCAGTACTTC.

This chain connects TRBV20-1 to TRBJ1-5; D unclear. V was cut by 6 bases and J by 4 bases, with 16 bases left in between. This CDR3 is 14 amino acids long. Per the germline V gene, CDR1 is DFQATT and CDR2 is SNEGSKA (reference sequence). CDR3 loop: CSAVGEEGNQPQHF. DNA for the CDR3: TGCAGTGCGGTTGGGGAGGAGGGAAATCAGCCCCAGCATTTT.

In this sample, this clonotype turned up a few times. The chain joins TRBV6-4 to TRBJ2-3, with a tentative D call TRBD1 (5 bases). The CDR3 has 15 residues. The V gene lost 2 bases and the J gene lost 2 bases, with 11 bases spanning the gap. Looked up from germline, CDR1 is MRHNA and CDR2 is SNTAGT. Here the CDR3 DNA reads TGTGCCAGCAGTGACACTTTGGGGCCCACAGATACGCAGTATTTT. Protein sequence: CASSDTLGPTDTQYF.

This clonotype was observed many times. The CDR3 nucleotides are TGTGCCAGCAGCCCGAGGACTAGCGGGGGGGCTTTTGAGCAGTTCTTC. It encodes CASSPRTSGGAFEQFF. The V gene is TRBV9, the J gene TRBJ2-1, with 15 bases aligning to TRBD2. Unmatched junction bases numbered 8, after V lost 4 bases and J lost 9 bases. CDR1 is SGDLS, CDR2 YYNGEE, per germline. CDR3 length: 16 amino acids.

The chain's CDR3 is CASSPDRGAYNEQFF. CDR3 DNA: TGTGCCAGCAGCCCAGACAGGGGTGCCTACAATGAGCAGTTCTTC. This chain joins TRBV6-5 and TRBJ2-1; 8 positions match TRBD1. With V trimmed by 6 bases and J by 2 bases, 6 bases remained unmatched. This CDR3 has 15 amino acids. Germline loops: CDR1 MNHEY, CDR2 SVGAGI.

Regarding this clonotype: With a much larger clone just one base away, this may be a read error. The chain has TRBV15 and TRBJ1-3; D perhaps matches TRBD1 (5 bases). Germline loops: CDR1 LNHNV, CDR2 YYDKDF (reference sequence). The length of the CDR3 is 15 residues. The chain's CDR3 is CVTSRDWGAGNTIYF. Written as DNA, the CDR3 is TGTGTCACCAGCAGAGATTGGGGGGCTGGAAACACCATATATTTT.

There are many counts of this clonotype. The chain uses TRBV6-1 and TRBJ2-7, with D maybe TRBD1 (7 bases). Trimming pared 7 bases from V and 3 bases from J, leaving 13 bases between. Looked up from germline, CDR1 is MNHNS and CDR2 is SASEGT. CDR3 length: 13 residues. The CDR3 sequence is CASNGGQHYEQYF. The CDR3 DNA follows: TGTGCCAGCAACGGGGGACAGCACTACGAGCAGTACTTC.

On this clonotype itself: Germline is not matched at one junction end, which may reflect a read error. The chain combines TRBV6-2 or TRBV6-3 with TRBJ2-2; 7 bases match TRBD1. CDR1 and CDR2 from the germline V gene are MNHEY and SVGEGT. This CDR3 contains 13 residues. CDR3 in amino acids: CASSRGPTEELFF. The CDR3 DNA follows: TGTGCCAGCAGTAGGGGGCCCACCGAGGAGCTGTTTTTT.

Ten or more counts support this clonotype. J is TRBJ1-5 and V is TRBV5-1; maybe TRBD1 (5 bases). The length of the CDR3 is 15 residues. V was clipped by 2 bases and J by 5 bases, with 14 bases between them. CDR1 is SGHRS, CDR2 YFSETQ, per germline. CDR3 DNA: TGCGCCAGCAGCTTCGGGGACCTTCCGGATCAGCCCCAGCATTTT. It specifies CASSFGDLPDQPQHF.

In its sample, this clonotype was seen many times. This chain connects TRBV7-2 to TRBJ2-3; D gene uncertain. The CDR3 totals 16 residues. Germline V CDR1 and CDR2: SGHTA, FQGNSA. The ends were cut back, 4 bases at V and 2 bases at J, with 16 bases in the middle. In DNA, the CDR3 is TGTGCCAGCAGCTCTCGATCTAGGGATTACACAGATACGCAGTATTTT. Protein product: CASSSRSRDYTDTQYF.